This T cell receptor beta chain was found in a study of blood T cell repertoires in COVID-19. Study background: Whether acute or convalescent, the COVID-19 samples came from the United States, Italy and Spain. The analysed material was cDNA or gDNA that came from T cells, B-cell-depleted T cells, or PBMCs.

Authors' processing steps: Researchers report that nucleated cell counts were estimated from reference gene primer amplification. TCRdb keeps only in-frame clones here, not all; method: immunoSEQ multiplex PCR. The DNA was the basis for D and trimming; V, J and clone size are from that table. The top ten hold roughly 2.8% of the sample, which has approximately 160,000 clones, 65% to 85% seen once. J gave up 2 bases and V 4 bases, and 5 bases lay outside the gene matches. The CDR3 is 14 residues long. CDR1 is SGHKS and CDR2 is YYEKEE in the germline V gene (reference sequence). The receptor's source is an older woman with acute or convalescent COVID-19. The V gene is TRBV5-5, the J gene TRBJ2-5, with TRBD1 matching 7 bases. Sequencing used peripheral blood. CDR3 sequence (DNA): TGTGCCAGCAGCACTGGGACAGAGCAAGAGACCCAGTACTTC. It translates to CASSTGTEQETQYF. Using reference TRBV5-5 and TRBJ2-5 for the parts outside the CDR3, the full variable domain is DAGVTQSPTHLIKTRGQQVTLRCSPISGHKSVSWYQQVLGQGPQFIFQYYEKEERGRGNFPDRFSARQFPNYSSELNVNALLLGDSALYLCASSTGTEQETQYFGPGTRLLVL.